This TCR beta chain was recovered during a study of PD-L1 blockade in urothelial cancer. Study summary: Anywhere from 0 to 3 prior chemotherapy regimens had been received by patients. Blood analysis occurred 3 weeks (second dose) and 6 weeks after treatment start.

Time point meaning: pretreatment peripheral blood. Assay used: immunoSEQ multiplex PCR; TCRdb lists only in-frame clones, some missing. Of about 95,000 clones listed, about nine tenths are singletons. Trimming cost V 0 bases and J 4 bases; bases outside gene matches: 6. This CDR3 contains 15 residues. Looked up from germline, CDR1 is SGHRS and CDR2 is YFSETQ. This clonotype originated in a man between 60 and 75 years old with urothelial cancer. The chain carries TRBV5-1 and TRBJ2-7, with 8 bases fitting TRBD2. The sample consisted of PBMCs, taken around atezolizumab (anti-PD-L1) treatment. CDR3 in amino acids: CASSLASGRAYEQYF. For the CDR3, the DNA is TGCGCCAGCAGCTTGGCGAGCGGGAGAGCTTACGAGCAGTACTTC.